This T cell receptor beta chain is from a study of PD-1 blockade in classical Hodgkin lymphoma. Study outcomes and limitations: Anyone who began nivolumab under 1 year after ASCT was excluded.

Time point specified: cycle 4 day 1 (C4D1), after less than 7 weeks of nivolumab. Every patient relapsed after autologous stem cell transplantation, and brentuximab vedotin exposure varied. Magnetic negative selection, applied to thawed PBMCs, was used to isolate the CD8+ T cells. Per the germline V gene, CDR1 is MDHEN and CDR2 is SYDVKM. Trimming removed 8 bases from V and 6 bases from J, with 5 bases in between. This CDR3 region has 9 residues. This clone was counted between two and nine times. Its target is not known. The table came from immunoSEQ multiplex PCR; TCRdb's copy has only in-frame clones and leaves some out. The data show about 7,800 clones, approximately 80% seen once.

This clonotype was sampled from a human donor with classical Hodgkin lymphoma. Here the sequenced sample was CD8+ T cells from blood, taken before the fourth cycle of nivolumab. This rearrangement joins TRBV28 to TRBJ2-7; no firm D call. Here the CDR3 reads CASDAEQYF. The CDR3 DNA reads TGTGCCAGCGACGCCGAGCAGTACTTC. The full variable domain, in which reference TRBV28 and TRBJ2-7 provide the parts outside the CDR3, is DVKVTQSSRYLVKRTGEKVFLECVQDMDHENMFWYRQDPGLGLRLIYFSYDVKMKEKGDIPEGYSVSREKKERFSLILESASTNQTSMYLCASDAEQYFGPGTRLTVT.